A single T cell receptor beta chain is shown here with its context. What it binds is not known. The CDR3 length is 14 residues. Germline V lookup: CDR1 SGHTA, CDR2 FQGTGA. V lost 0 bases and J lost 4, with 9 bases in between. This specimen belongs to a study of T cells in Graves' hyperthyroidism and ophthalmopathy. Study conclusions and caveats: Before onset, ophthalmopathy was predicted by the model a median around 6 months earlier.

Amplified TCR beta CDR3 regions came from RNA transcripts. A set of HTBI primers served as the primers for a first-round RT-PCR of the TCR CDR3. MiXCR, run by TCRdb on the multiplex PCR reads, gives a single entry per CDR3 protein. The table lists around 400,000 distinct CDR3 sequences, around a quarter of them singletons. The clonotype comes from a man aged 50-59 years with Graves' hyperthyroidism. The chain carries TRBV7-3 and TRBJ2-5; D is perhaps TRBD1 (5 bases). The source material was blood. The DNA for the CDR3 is TGTGCCAGCAGCTTAACAGGGGAAGTAGAGACCCAGTACTTC. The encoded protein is CASSLTGEVETQYF.